The next 21 T cell receptor beta chains were all read from a single sample in a study of blood T cell repertoires in COVID-19. The method was immunoSEQ multiplex PCR; TCRdb's version includes in-frame clones alone and lacks a portion of them. The sample includes around 170,000 clones, roughly nine tenths of them seen just once. Sequenced: peripheral blood. Receptor source: a woman under 40 with active or convalescent COVID-19.

The chain links TRBV30 to TRBJ2-1; TRBD1 is a possible D gene (5 bases). Germline lookup yields CDR1 GTSNPN and CDR2 SVGIG (reference sequence). There are 13 residues in the CDR3. V lost 3 bases to trimming and J lost 7 bases, with 13 bases between them. Here the CDR3 DNA reads TGTGCCTGGAGGAGGCAGGGTAGGAATGAGCAGTTCTTC. As protein: CAWRRQGRNEQFF.

This sequence joins TRBV2 and TRBJ1-1; possibly TRBD1 for D (5 bases). V lost 7 bases and J 4 bases, leaving 13 bases between the germline ends. The germline V gene has CDR1 SNHLY and CDR2 FYNNEI. CDR3 length: 13 amino acids. CDR3 amino acids: CASKPGGTTEAFF. In DNA form, the CDR3 reads TGTGCCAGCAAACCAGGAGGGACCACTGAAGCTTTCTTT.

The V gene is TRBV11-2, the J gene TRBJ2-7; 7 bases are shared with TRBD2. Unmatched junction bases numbered 7, after V lost 3 bases and J lost 2 bases. This CDR3 is built from 15 residues. The germline V gene has CDR1 SGHAT and CDR2 FQNNGV. CDR3 DNA: TGTGCCAGCAGCTTCGGGCTAGCGGAAGCCTACGAGCAGTACTTC. Encoded protein: CASSFGLAEAYEQYF.

V gene TRBV18 combines with J gene TRBJ2-1, with 7 bases aligning to TRBD2. The V gene's germline CDR1 is KGHSH and CDR2 LQKENI. The CDR3 length is 16 residues. The trim removed 3 bases at V and 1 base at J, leaving 6 bases unmatched. The CDR3 nucleotides are TGTGCCAGCTCACCCGGTGGGGAGGGTTCCTACAATGAGCAGTTCTTC. This sequence encodes CASSPGGEGSYNEQFF.

This sequence joins TRBV15 and TRBJ2-2; 8 bases map to TRBD1. Germline V gives CDR1 LNHNV, CDR2 YYDKDF (reference sequence). J gave up 6 bases and V 5 bases, and 8 bases lay outside the gene matches. This CDR3 has 15 residues. The DNA for the CDR3 is TGTGCCACCAGCGATTGGACAGGGCGCGCCGGGGAGCTGTTTTTT. Its translation: CATSDWTGRAGELFF.

This sequence joins TRBV10-3 and TRBJ2-3; TRBD2 matches 7 bases. Germline lookup yields CDR1 ENHRY and CDR2 SYGVKD. This CDR3 comprises 13 residues. The V segment lost 4 bases and the J segment 5 bases; nucleotides outside the gene matches: 3. CDR3 sequence reads: CAISVGREDTQYF. The CDR3 DNA is TGTGCCATCAGTGTGGGGAGGGAAGATACGCAGTATTTT.

The rearrangement uses TRBV16 and TRBJ1-2; 9 positions match TRBD1. Trimming removed 0 bases from V and 8 bases from J; junction bases left unmatched: 7. This CDR3 has 15 residues. Germline CDR1 is KGHSY and CDR2 is FQNENV. CDR3 protein: CASSQSRTGELGYTF. The CDR3 region has the DNA TGTGCCAGCAGCCAATCCCGGACAGGGGAACTCGGCTACACCTTC.

This clone is deemed medium-sized. This chain connects TRBV9 to TRBJ1-2; TRBD1 matches at 8 bases. From germline, CDR1 is SGDLS and CDR2 YYNGEE. This CDR3 spans 16 amino acids. V shed 0 bases and J 3 bases; nucleotides not matched to a gene: 7. Written as DNA, the CDR3 is TGTGCCAGCAGCGTAGAAGCTCAGGGGGCCGACTATGGCTACACCTTC. It encodes CASSVEAQGADYGYTF.

This clone was seen a single time. V usage is TRBV7-9 and J usage is TRBJ1-1; a weak D match, TRBD1 (5 bases). Looked up from germline, CDR1 is SEHNR and CDR2 is FQNEAQ (reference sequence). CDR3 size: 15 residues. V lost 2 bases, J lost 0 bases, and 10 bases lay in between. CDR3: CASSLIGGLNTEAFF. For the CDR3, the DNA is TGTGCCAGCAGCTTAATCGGGGGGTTGAACACTGAAGCTTTCTTT. Based on the CDR3 plus reference TRBV7-9 and TRBJ1-1, the full variable domain is DTGVSQNPRHKITKRGQNVTFRCDPISEHNRLYWYRQTLGQGPEFLTYFQNEAQLEKSRLLSDRFSAERPKGSFSTLEIQRTEQGDSAMYLCASSLIGGLNTEAFFGQGTRLTVV.

The gene calls are TRBV5-4 and TRBJ2-2; weak D call: TRBD2 (5 bases). Trimming removed 4 bases from V and 6 bases from J, with 16 bases in between. Germline values: CDR1 SGHNT, CDR2 YYREEE (reference sequence). The CDR3 is 15 amino acids. The chain's CDR3 is CASSLLLGRPGELFF. In nucleotides, the CDR3 is TGTGCCAGCAGCCTATTACTAGGTCGGCCCGGGGAGCTGTTTTTT.

This chain joins TRBV12-5 and TRBJ2-1; 16 positions agree with TRBD2. Per germline, CDR1 LGHNT and CDR2 FRNRAP. The J segment lost 7 bases and the V segment lost 0 bases, leaving 9 bases of the junction unmatched. The CDR3 totals 19 residues. CDR3 sequence (DNA): TGTGCTAGTGGTTTGGTACTTCGGGGACTAGCGGGGGGGCTGAATGAGCAGTTCTTC. Translating gives CASGLVLRGLAGGLNEQFF. Based on the CDR3 plus reference TRBV12-5 and TRBJ2-1, the full variable domain is DARVTQTPRHKVTEMGQEVTMRCQPILGHNTVFWYRQTMMQGLELLAYFRNRAPLDDSGMPKDRFSAEMPDATLATLKIQPSEPRDSAVYFCASGLVLRGLAGGLNEQFFGPGTRLTVL.

This chain links TRBV5-4 with TRBJ1-2; D perhaps matches TRBD1 (6 bases). The CDR3 has 13 amino acids. Trimming removed 4 bases at V and 4 bases at J, with 11 bases between. CDR1 is SGHNT, CDR2 YYREEE, per germline (reference sequence). The CDR3, as DNA: TGTGCCAGCAGCCCTGGACAGAGCTATGGCTACACCTTC. Amino acid sequence: CASSPGQSYGYTF.

This chain uses TRBV19 with TRBJ2-7, with D possibly TRBD1 on 6 matching bases. Germline CDR1 LNHDA, CDR2 SQIVND (reference sequence). This CDR3 spans 14 amino acids. Trimming shortened V by 4 bases and J by 1 base, and 11 bases separated the two germline ends. CDR3: CASSSRGQSYEQYF. CDR3 nucleotide sequence: TGTGCCAGTAGTAGCCGCGGACAGTCCTACGAGCAGTACTTC.

The chain combines TRBV30 with TRBJ1-1; 7 bases align to TRBD1. Germline-derived CDR1 and CDR2 are GTSNPN and SVGIG (reference sequence). The CDR3 totals 13 residues. Losses at the gene ends were 3 bases for V and 4 bases for J; bases not matched to a gene: 5. CDR3 region: CAWRTGLATEAFF. The CDR3 DNA follows: TGTGCCTGGAGGACAGGGCTGGCCACTGAAGCTTTCTTT.

The J gene is TRBJ2-2, the V gene TRBV11-2; the match to TRBD2 covers 10 bases. This CDR3 comprises 19 residues. In germline, CDR1 is SGHAT, CDR2 FQNNGV. The trim removed 0 bases at V and 3 bases at J, leaving 10 bases unmatched. CDR3 sequence reads: CASSLEGLTSGRYTGELFF. CDR3 DNA sequence: TGTGCCAGCAGCTTAGAGGGACTGACTAGCGGGCGGTACACCGGGGAGCTGTTTTTT.

The chain uses TRBV27 and TRBJ2-7; 11 nucleotides line up with TRBD1. Germline V gene sequence: CDR1 MNHEY, CDR2 SMNVEV (reference sequence). V was clipped by 6 bases and J by 0 bases; unmatched bases: 7. This CDR3 spans 16 amino acids. The CDR3 DNA sequence: TGTGCCAGCAGACGGACAGGGGGCGCAAGCTCCTACGAGCAGTACTTC. Translated, it gives CASRRTGGASSYEQYF.

The chain employs TRBV19 and TRBJ1-2; unclear D gene. The V end was cut by 6 bases, the J end by 4 bases, with 15 bases between. The CDR3 spans 14 residues. Germline assignment: CDR1 LNHDA and CDR2 SQIVND (reference sequence). The CDR3 DNA reads as TGTGCCAGTAGACCTAGACGGGAGGTCTATGGCTACACCTTC. Its translation is CASRPRREVYGYTF.

The chain employs TRBV11-2 and TRBJ2-7; 11 bases agree with TRBD2. This CDR3 has 17 amino acids. Germline V gene sequence: CDR1 SGHAT, CDR2 FQNNGV. The V segment lost 6 bases and the J segment 3 bases; nucleotides outside the gene matches: 13. The CDR3 DNA reads as TGTGCCAGCAGGCTAGGGACGACTAGCGGGGTCCTCTACGAGCAGTACTTC. It translates to CASRLGTTSGVLYEQYF.

The chain joins TRBV6-5 to TRBJ2-7; weak D call: TRBD1 (6 bases). V gave up 0 bases and J gave up 3 bases, with 12 bases separating them. Germline V gene lookup returns CDR1 MNHEY and CDR2 SVGAGI. This CDR3 spans 15 amino acids. The CDR3 here is CASSYSTRDIYEQYF. The DNA for the CDR3 is TGTGCCAGCAGTTACTCGACACGGGACATCTACGAGCAGTACTTC.

This chain links TRBV10-3 with TRBJ2-7; TRBD1 agrees at 7 bases. CDR1 is ENHRY and CDR2 is SYGVKD in the germline V gene. V shed 10 bases, J shed 5 bases, and the junction held 5 bases outside the gene matches. The CDR3 extends over 11 amino acids. CDR3 DNA: TGTGCCACCGGACAGGCGAACGAGCAGTACTTC. Amino acid sequence: CATGQANEQYF.

V is TRBV5-1 and J is TRBJ1-1, with D possibly matching TRBD1 (5 bases). V lost 1 base and J 4 bases, leaving 23 bases between the germline ends. CDR1 and CDR2 from the germline V gene are SGHRS and YFSETQ. There are 18 residues in the CDR3. DNA for the CDR3: TGCGCCAGCAGCTTGTTTCCTCAACAGGACGGGGGTGGCACTGAAGCTTTCTTT. Its translation is CASSLFPQQDGGGTEAFF.